This is a list of T cell receptor beta chains from one sample in a study of blood T cell repertoires in COVID-19. This table comes from immunoSEQ multiplex PCR, and its TCRdb copy is limited to in-frame clones, with some not included. The top ten clones hold 4.5% to 5.5% of a sample with some 220,000 clones, 80% to 85% of them seen once. Material: peripheral blood. These receptors all come from a woman in her seventies with COVID-19, enrolled during active disease. Each CDR3 is given with its conserved first and last residue. A D gene is named only where the DNA matches it firmly. A row's size may be missing; if present it is once, few, many or a size class.

j_call v_call clone_size d_call cdr3_nt cdr3_aa
TRBJ2-7 TRBV28 . TRBD2 TGTGCCAGCGTAACTAGCGGGAGGGTCTACGAGCAGTACTTC CASVTSGRVYEQYF
TRBJ1-4 TRBV9 . . TGTGCCAGCAGCGTAGGGGCTCGTGGGGGCAAACTGTTTTTT CASSVGARGGKLFF
TRBJ1-2 TRBV27 . . TGTGCCAGCAGTTTAATAAACGGATCCTGGAGGGAAGGGAGGCCCTATGGCTACACCTTC CASSLINGSWREGRPYGYTF
TRBJ1-4 TRBV28 . . TGTGCCAGCAGTTTAGGGGGCGTTGCTAATGAAAAACTGTTTTTT CASSLGGVANEKLFF
TRBJ1-5 TRBV6-2/TRBV6-3 . . TGTGCCAGCAGTTCGACTACAGGGTCTCAGCATTTT CASSSTTGSQHF
TRBJ2-1 TRBV2 few . TGTGCCACGCAGGCAGGGAATGCCTACAATGAGCAGTTCTTC CATQAGNAYNEQFF
TRBJ2-2 TRBV24-1 many TRBD1 TGTGCCACCAGTGCAGGGGGCTTCGCCGGGGAGCTGTTTTTT CATSAGGFAGELFF
TRBJ2-7 TRBV12-3/TRBV12-4 . . TGTGCCAGCAGGACAGGTCCCTCCTACGAGCAGTACTTC CASRTGPSYEQYF
TRBJ2-7 TRBV18 . . TGTGCCAGCTCACAGACAAGGGAGACTAACGAGCAGTACTTC CASSQTRETNEQYF
TRBJ2-3 TRBV9 . . TGTGCCAGCGGTATCGGAGGGAGCACAGATACGCAGTATTTT CASGIGGSTDTQYF
TRBJ1-4 TRBV30 . . TGTGCCTGGAGTGTAACGGACAGAGTCTATAATGAAAAACTGTTTTTT CAWSVTDRVYNEKLFF
TRBJ2-7 TRBV10-1 . TRBD2 TGCGCCAGCAGTAGGGGAGGGGAGGGATCTAGCTCCTACGAGCAGTACTTC CASSRGGEGSSSYEQYF
TRBJ1-5 TRBV6-6 few TRBD1 TGTGCCAGCAGTCGATCTCCTACAGGGGGAAACAATCAGCCCCAGCATTTT CASSRSPTGGNNQPQHF
TRBJ2-7 TRBV10-3 . . TGTGCCACCTACAGCGGGCGAACCCATTACGAGCAGTACTTC CATYSGRTHYEQYF
TRBJ1-4 TRBV7-2 . TRBD1 TGTGCCAGCAGCCCCCGGGACAGGGGGATAGAAAAACTGTTTTTT CASSPRDRGIEKLFF
TRBJ1-1 TRBV6-5 . TRBD1 TGTGCCAGCAGGCCCCGCGGACAGGGCACTGAAGCTTTCTTT CASRPRGQGTEAFF
TRBJ1-2 TRBV30 . . TGTGCCTGGAAGTGGAGGGGCTTAGATGGCTACACCTTC CAWKWRGLDGYTF
TRBJ2-7 TRBV6-2/TRBV6-3 few TRBD1 TGTGCCAGCAGTTACGGAAGGGGGCGTAGCCACGAGCAGTACTTC CASSYGRGRSHEQYF
TRBJ1-3 TRBV12-3/TRBV12-4 . TRBD1 TGTGCCAGCAGTTCGGACAGGGGTCTCACCATATATTTT CASSSDRGLTIYF
TRBJ1-2 TRBV10-3 once TRBD1 TGTGCCATCAGGGCCGGGACAGGGGCTGGCTACACCTTC CAIRAGTGAGYTF
TRBJ1-6 TRBV11-2 . . TGTGCCAGCAGCTTAGTTGCACAGGGCGGCTCACCCCTCCACTTT CASSLVAQGGSPLHF
TRBJ2-1 TRBV19 . TRBD2 TGTGCCAGTTCCCGGGGACTAGCGGCCTTTCGGGACAATGAGCAGTTCTTC CASSRGLAAFRDNEQFF
TRBJ2-5 TRBV5-1 . TRBD2 TGCGCCAGCAGCTGGGGACTAGCGGGAGGGCCGGGAGAGACCCAGTACTTC CASSWGLAGGPGETQYF
TRBJ1-2 TRBV15 . . TGTGCCACCAGCAGGGACCGTGGGACTTCTGGCTACACCTTC CATSRDRGTSGYTF
TRBJ2-2 TRBV7-2 . TRBD2 TGTGCCAGCAGCTTAAACGGGAGGGCCTCCACCGGGGAGCTGTTTTTT CASSLNGRASTGELFF
TRBJ2-7 TRBV29-1 . TRBD1 TGCAGCGTTGGGCAGGGGGCCTACGAGCAGTACTTC CSVGQGAYEQYF
TRBJ2-2 TRBV4-1 few TRBD2 TGCGCCAGCAGAGGGGGGCTAGCGGGAGGCCCTAACACCGGGGAGCTGTTTTTT CASRGGLAGGPNTGELFF
TRBJ1-6 TRBV4-1 . . TGCGCCAGCAGCCAATATCCATTGGGAGCAAATTCACCCCTCCACTTT CASSQYPLGANSPLHF
TRBJ2-3 TRBV5-4 . TRBD2 TGTGCCAGCAGCTTGGATTGGGCTAGCGGGAGCATAGATACGCAGTATTTT CASSLDWASGSIDTQYF
TRBJ1-5 TRBV7-2 . TRBD1 TGTGCCAGCAGCCAAAACAGGGGGCATCAGGCCCAGCATTTT CASSQNRGHQAQHF
TRBJ1-1 TRBV11-2 . TRBD1 TGTGCCAGCAGCCAGGACAGGGAGGACACTGAAGCTTTCTTT CASSQDREDTEAFF
TRBJ1-5 TRBV5-6 . . TGTGCCAGCAGCTTGAGGGGGTGGAGCAATCAGCCCCAGCATTTT CASSLRGWSNQPQHF
TRBJ2-1 TRBV24-1 . TRBD1 TGTGCCACCAGCCAAGGGGGCTGGGACGGCAATGAGCAGTTCTTC CATSQGGWDGNEQFF
TRBJ2-7 TRBV7-2 . TRBD2 TGTGCCAGCAGCTTGGCTAGCGGGAGGAGCCTCTACGAGCAGTACTTC CASSLASGRSLYEQYF
TRBJ1-1 TRBV7-2 . . TGTGCCAGCAGCTTAGCGCCCCGAGCTTGGGCTTTCTTT CASSLAPRAWAFF
TRBJ2-5 TRBV6-2/TRBV6-3 . TRBD2 TGTGCCAGCAGCCCCTCTCTAGCGGGCCTTACTCAAGAGACCCAGTACTTC CASSPSLAGLTQETQYF
TRBJ2-7 TRBV5-1 . TRBD2 TGCGCCAGCAGCTTGGACGGGAGGGCCTCCTACGAGCAGTACTTC CASSLDGRASYEQYF
TRBJ2-1 TRBV7-9 . . TGTGCCAGTGGGAGGGGGGAGAACTACAATGAGCAGTTCTTC CASGRGENYNEQFF
TRBJ2-7 TRBV6-5 . TRBD1 TGTGCCAGCAGTTACTCTCAGGGGGCGAGCGAGCAGTACTTC CASSYSQGASEQYF
TRBJ1-3 TRBV29-1 . . TGCAGCGTTGCCTCCTACTCTGGAAACACCATATATTTT CSVASYSGNTIYF
TRBJ1-1 TRBV7-2 . . TGTGCCAGCAGCTTAGCGGTGCACAGGGTATGGACTGAAGCTTTCTTT CASSLAVHRVWTEAFF
TRBJ1-3 TRBV19 . TRBD1 TGTGCCAGCCGACTGTATGGACAGGGGGCGTTGGCTGGAAACACCATATATTTT CASRLYGQGALAGNTIYF
TRBJ2-3 TRBV25-1 . . TGTGCCAGCAGGGAAGACTCCCCAGATACGCAGTATTTT CASREDSPDTQYF
TRBJ1-2 TRBV7-2 few . TGTGCCAGCAGCTTAGGCAGAAACTATGGCTACACCTTC CASSLGRNYGYTF
TRBJ2-5 TRBV4-2 . TRBD2 TGTGCCAGCAGCCAAGCTGGGACTAGCGGGAGTGGACAAGAGACCCAGTACTTC CASSQAGTSGSGQETQYF
TRBJ1-5 TRBV2 once . TGTGCCAGCAGTGAGGAGGTTTATCAGCCCCAGCATTTT CASSEEVYQPQHF
TRBJ2-7 TRBV18 few . TGTGCCAGCTCACCACCCGGTAGGGGCGAGCAGTACTTC CASSPPGRGEQYF
TRBJ2-7 TRBV7-2 . TRBD1 TGTGCCAGCAGCCTCGGACAGGGTGGGGTCTACGAGCAGTACTTC CASSLGQGGVYEQYF
TRBJ1-6 TRBV5-1 . . TGCGCCAGCAGCTTGGGGTATCAGGGGAGTACCCTCCACTTT CASSLGYQGSTLHF
TRBJ2-7 TRBV6-2/TRBV6-3 . TRBD2 TGTGCCAGCAGTTACCCTACCCCGACAGGTTCGCGGACTAGCGGCTCCTACGAGCAGTACTTC CASSYPTPTGSRTSGSYEQYF
TRBJ2-1 TRBV24-1 . . TGTGCCACCAGTGACCCGGGACACCGAGGGAATGAGCAGTTCTTC CATSDPGHRGNEQFF
TRBJ2-4 TRBV5-8 . TRBD1 TGTGCCAGCACCCCAGGGGGCCTGGGCAAAAACATTCAGTACTTC CASTPGGLGKNIQYF
TRBJ2-2 TRBV28 once TRBD2 TGTGCCAGCAAATTCATTGGGAGGGGTACCGGGGAGCTGTTTTTT CASKFIGRGTGELFF
TRBJ2-1 TRBV19 . TRBD2 TGTGCCAGTAGTTTCGCGGGAGGGCCTTGGAGCAATGAGCAGTTCTTC CASSFAGGPWSNEQFF
TRBJ2-2 TRBV19 . . TGTGCCAGTAGTATTGCCGGGGGGGAGCTGTTTTTT CASSIAGGELFF